These 30 T cell receptor beta chains came from one sample sequenced in a study of metastatic and nonmetastatic thyroid tumors (dated by TCRdb to the early 2020s). Before undergoing thyroid surgery, none of the patients had been given any kind of treatment. Libraries were made using PCR. The instrument was an Illumina HiSeq 4000. The raw public reads went through TCRdb reprocessing: fastp at Q25, MiXCR clone calling, in-frame beta chains kept. Across this sample there are about 92,000 clones, with more than 12% seen only once. The ten largest clones represent 3.6% of the sample. Material for sequencing was blood. The source is a female donor with papillary thyroid cancer or a benign thyroid nodule (not recorded which). Some clones in this sample may be carry-over from other donors' samples.

This clone was seen ten or more times. The chain employs TRBV20-1 and TRBJ1-6; no clear D gene. The CDR3 runs 14 residues. Trimming left V 1 base short and J 5 bases short, with 9 bases between. In germline, CDR1 is DFQATT, CDR2 SNEGSKA (reference sequence). The CDR3 DNA reads TGCAGTGCTAGAGGGCAGGCGAATAATTCACCCCTCCACTTT. Translating it yields CSARGQANNSPLHF.

Of note for this clone: At one of its ends the junction is not consistent with the germline gene, which may arise from a read error. This rearrangement joins TRBV2 to TRBJ2-7, with D tentatively TRBD2 (7 bases). CDR1 is SNHLY and CDR2 is FYNNEI in the germline V gene. The CDR3 is 13 residues long. The CDR3 sequence is CASSGLSGGEQCF. CDR3 bases: TGTGCCAGCAGTGGACTATCGGGGGGCGAGCAGTGCTTC.

There are a few counts of this clone. A read error may be the cause here, since a much bigger clone is one base away. The sample has other DNA sequences that encode this CDR3 too. This chain joins TRBV7-3 and TRBJ2-3; the D gene could be TRBD1 or TRBD2 (6 bases each). The length of the CDR3 is 15 residues. The germline V gene encodes CDR1 SGHTA and CDR2 FQGTGA. The CDR3 region is CASSLRGGKRDTQYF. DNA for the CDR3: TGTGCCAGCAGCTTAAGAGGGGGGAAGCGAGATACTCAGTATTTT.

This clone was seen ten or more times. The sample carries other DNA sequences with the same CDR3. The rearrangement joins TRBV12-3 or TRBV12-4 to TRBJ2-3; D is unclear. This CDR3 has 14 residues. Trimming removed 3 bases from V and 0 bases from J, with 7 bases in between. The CDR3 region has the DNA TGTGCCAGCAGTTTGCCTCCTAGCACAGATACGCAGTATTTT. Translated: CASSLPPSTDTQYF.

As to this clone: A read error may be the cause here, since a much bigger clone is one base away. The rearrangement joins TRBV11-2 to TRBJ2-2; D possibly uses TRBD1 or TRBD2 (5 bases each). Germline loops: CDR1 SGHAT, CDR2 FQNNGV. CDR3 length: 14 amino acids. Trimming took off 5 bases at V and 10 bases at J, with 17 bases between the two ends. The CDR3 is CASSLHYGAVELFF. The CDR3 DNA is TGTGCCAGCAGCCTACATTACGGGGCCGTGGAGCTGTTTTTT.

This clone was seen more than once but under ten times. This sequence may be a read error, since a much larger clone differs from it by one base. The chain joins TRBV19 to TRBJ2-3, with D tentatively TRBD2 (6 bases). CDR1 is LNHDA, CDR2 SQIVND, per germline (reference sequence). The ends were cut back, 6 bases at V and 0 bases at J, with 13 bases in the middle. The CDR3 consists of 15 residues. Written as DNA, the CDR3 is TGTGCCAGTAGAGAGGTACTAGCAAGCACAGATACGCAGTATTTT. This sequence encodes CASREVLASTDTQYF.

The table lists this clone with a count of one. One end of the junction is discordant with germline, which a read error may explain. This sample includes further DNA sequences coding for the same CDR3. The chain links TRBV20-1 to TRBJ1-5, with D maybe TRBD1 (5 bases). Germline loops: CDR1 DFQATT, CDR2 SNEGSKA (reference sequence). The CDR3 extends over 13 amino acids. Here the CDR3 DNA reads TGCAGTGCTAGAGCCAGGGACCCTGAGCCACAGCATTTT. This codes for CSARARDPEPQHF.

This clone was seen a few times. A read error may explain this, as a much larger clone is one base away. No conserved phenylalanine or tryptophan ends this CDR3, so it is likely a read error. The chain links TRBV7-2 to TRBJ1-2; the match to TRBD1 covers 8 bases. The CDR3 totals 14 residues. The V gene's germline CDR1 is SGHTA and CDR2 FQGNSA. V was pared by 5 bases and J by 0 bases, with 2 bases of the junction left unmatched. CDR3 bases: TGTGCCAGCAGCCCAGGGGGCGCTAACTATGGCTACACCTGC. Amino acid sequence: CASSPGGANYGYTC.

This clone appeared many times. V is TRBV30 and J is TRBJ2-3; the D is unclear. The V gene lost 2 bases and the J gene lost 2 bases, with 11 bases spanning the gap. CDR3 size: 14 residues. CDR1 GTSNPN and CDR2 SVGIG come from the germline V gene (reference sequence). In nucleotides, the CDR3 is TGTGCCTGGAGTTCCCTAGATTCCACAGATACGCAGTATTTT. Translation: CAWSSLDSTDTQYF. Combining the CDR3 with reference TRBV30 and TRBJ2-3 gives the whole variable domain SQTIHQWPATLVQPVGSPLSLECTVEGTSNPNLYWYRQAAGRGLQLLFYSVGIGQISSEVPQNLSASRPQDRQFILSSKKLLLSDSGFYLCAWSSLDSTDTQYFGPGTRLTVL.

The chain joins TRBV28 to TRBJ1-6; a weak D match, TRBD1 (6 bases). Trimming cost V 6 bases and J 0 bases, with 12 bases left between them. CDR1 and CDR2 from the germline V gene are MDHEN and SYDVKM. The CDR3 covers 16 residues. DNA for the CDR3: TGTGCCAGCAGGAAAACAGGGAGCTCCTATAATTCACCCCTCCACTTT. Encoded protein: CASRKTGSSYNSPLHF.

This clone was seen ten or more times. The chain recombines TRBV2 with TRBJ2-3; D perhaps matches TRBD2 (7 bases). The CDR3 length is 15 residues. The germline V gene encodes CDR1 SNHLY and CDR2 FYNNEI. V lost 7 bases, J lost 3 bases, and 17 bases lay in between. The CDR3 is CASIGGGGRTDTQYF. The CDR3 coding sequence is TGTGCCAGCATAGGTGGCGGGGGCAGGACAGATACGCAGTATTTT.

This clone was detected many times. The V gene is TRBV5-4, the J gene TRBJ1-2; possibly TRBD1 for D (6 bases). V was shortened by 4 bases and J by 4 bases, with 20 bases between the two germline ends. Germline V gives CDR1 SGHNT, CDR2 YYREEE (reference sequence). CDR3 size: 16 residues. The CDR3, as DNA: TGTGCCAGCAGCCAACTGGGGGCGGTAGGGAGCTATGGCTACACCTTC. Translating gives CASSQLGAVGSYGYTF.

This clone was observed at least ten times. V gene TRBV27 combines with J gene TRBJ2-7; no reliable D call. Germline CDR1 reads MNHEY; CDR2 reads SMNVEV (reference sequence). Trimming pared 5 bases from V and 0 bases from J, leaving 8 bases between. CDR3 length: 13 amino acids. The CDR3 DNA reads TGTGCCAGCAGTAGGCTAAGCTCCTACGAGCAGTACTTC. Its translation: CASSRLSSYEQYF.

The rearrangement joins TRBV14 to TRBJ2-5, with a tentative D call TRBD2 (6 bases). Germline CDR1 reads SGHDN; CDR2 reads FVKESK. Trimming left V 7 bases short and J 4 bases short, with 22 bases between. This CDR3 is built from 16 residues. The CDR3 spells CASIPGTPSRGETQYF. CDR3 DNA sequence: TGTGCCAGCATCCCCGGGACTCCCTCGAGGGGAGAGACCCAGTACTTC.

This clone was detected many times. The chain joins TRBV29-1 to TRBJ2-7; D ambiguous. CDR1 is SQVTM and CDR2 is ANQGSEA in the germline V gene. The CDR3 sequence is 13 residues long. V dropped 6 bases and J dropped 2 bases, with 14 bases sitting between them. CDR3 nucleotide sequence: TGCAGCGTCCGGGTCCTACTACCCTACGAGCAGTACTTC. Protein sequence: CSVRVLLPYEQYF.

This clone has ten or more counts. The CDR3 does not end in the conserved phenylalanine or tryptophan, so this is likely a read error. V gene TRBV28 combines with J gene TRBJ1-1; 7 nucleotides line up with TRBD1. Germline assignment: CDR1 MDHEN and CDR2 SYDVKM. V shed 6 bases, J shed 0 bases, and the junction held 7 bases outside the gene matches. CDR3 size: 15 residues. CDR3 protein: CASRPFGQVNTEAFS. For the CDR3, the DNA is TGTGCCAGCAGGCCGTTTGGACAGGTGAACACTGAAGCTTTCTCT.

This clone was seen many times. The V call is TRBV3-1, the J call TRBJ1-2, with D perhaps matching TRBD1 (5 bases). CDR1 and CDR2 from the germline V gene are LGHDT and YNNKEL (reference sequence). The CDR3 is 15 amino acids. The ends were cut back, 2 bases at V and 7 bases at J, with 17 bases in the middle. Written as DNA, the CDR3 is TGTGCCAGCAGCCAACTGCTCAAGGGGAAGGGTGGCTACACCTTC. It codes for CASSQLLKGKGGYTF.

This sequence joins TRBV30 and TRBJ1-2; D not resolved. CDR1 is GTSNPN and CDR2 is SVGIG in the germline V gene (reference sequence). V was shortened by 0 bases and J by 6 bases, with 11 bases between the two germline ends. The CDR3 totals 13 residues. The CDR3 reads CAWSVGSFHGYTF. DNA for the CDR3: TGTGCCTGGAGTGTTGGCAGCTTCCATGGCTACACCTTC.

This chain uses TRBV12-3 or TRBV12-4 with TRBJ2-7; D ambiguous. The ends were cut back, 9 bases at V and 3 bases at J, with 12 bases in the middle. This CDR3 comprises 12 residues. The CDR3 sequence: CASGLLVYEQYF. Here the CDR3 DNA reads TGTGCCAGTGGGTTATTGGTCTACGAGCAGTACTTC.

Concerning this clone: A much bigger clone sits one base away, suggesting this may be a read error. The chain combines TRBV14 with TRBJ2-3; unclear D gene. V dropped 4 bases and J dropped 0 bases, with 11 bases sitting between them. The CDR3 sequence is 15 residues long. Germline-derived CDR1 and CDR2 are SGHDN and FVKESK. The CDR3 loop reads CASSLRATSTDTQYF. As DNA, the CDR3 is TGTGCCAGCAGCCTACGCGCGACTAGCACAGATACGCAGTATTTT.

This clone has a count of ten or more. This rearrangement joins TRBV19 to TRBJ2-1; 7 positions match TRBD1. The CDR3 is 15 residues long. Losses at the gene ends were 7 bases for V and 4 bases for J; bases not matched to a gene: 10. CDR1 and CDR2 (germline): LNHDA, SQIVND (reference sequence). This chain's CDR3 is CASTSGTAKYNEQFF. CDR3 nucleotides: TGTGCCAGTACCTCCGGGACAGCGAAATACAATGAGCAGTTCTTC.

This clone has ten or more counts. This chain joins TRBV5-1 and TRBJ1-1; TRBD1 matches at 7 bases. Germline V gives CDR1 SGHRS, CDR2 YFSETQ. V shed 3 bases and J 3 bases; nucleotides not matched to a gene: 5. The CDR3 is 14 residues long. The CDR3 loop is CASSSGQEDTEAFF. CDR3 DNA: TGCGCCAGCAGCTCCGGACAGGAGGACACTGAAGCTTTCTTT.

At least ten counts were recorded for this clone. CDR3 DNA: TGTGCCTGGAGTCGCACCGGCCGACAGGGGACCTACTATGGCTACACCTTC. It encodes CAWSRTGRQGTYYGYTF. The rearrangement joins TRBV30 to TRBJ1-2; 8 bases match TRBD1. The V and J ends lost 2 bases and 3 bases, in that order; junction bases with no gene match: 14. Germline values: CDR1 GTSNPN, CDR2 SVGIG (reference sequence). The CDR3 consists of 17 residues.

This clone was observed at least ten times. The same CDR3 arises from other DNA sequences in this sample as well. This chain joins TRBV7-9 and TRBJ2-7; TRBD1 matches at 8 bases. The CDR3 is 13 residues long. Germline V lookup: CDR1 SEHNR, CDR2 FQNEAQ (reference sequence). The V gene end was trimmed by 4 bases and the J gene end by 6 bases; junction bases not matched to a gene: 5. CDR3 sequence reads: CASSSTGVGEQYF. The CDR3 nucleotides are TGTGCCAGCAGCTCGACAGGGGTAGGCGAGCAGTACTTC.

A remark on this clone: A read error is possible here, since a much larger clone lies one base away. The rearrangement links TRBV5-5 to TRBJ2-2; TRBD2 aligns across 8 bases. Germline CDR1 reads SGHKS; CDR2 reads YYEKEE (reference sequence). CDR3 length: 15 amino acids. Germline trimming cut 3 bases from V and 9 bases from J; bases unmatched to any gene: 10. Written as DNA, the CDR3 is TGTGCCAGCAGCTGGGGCGGGGGGCAGGCCTGGGAGCTGTTTTTT. Translated, it gives CASSWGGGQAWELFF. Full variable domain (outside the CDR3, taken from reference TRBV5-5 and TRBJ2-2): DAGVTQSPTHLIKTRGQQVTLRCSPISGHKSVSWYQQVLGQGPQFIFQYYEKEERGRGNFPDRFSARQFPNYSSELNVNALLLGDSALYLCASSWGGGQAWELFFGEGSRLTVL.

In this sample, this clone turned up many times. The CDR3 loop reads CAISDTGGARTGELFF. The CDR3 DNA is TGTGCCATCAGTGACACAGGGGGCGCCAGGACCGGGGAGCTGTTTTTT. The chain combines TRBV10-3 with TRBJ2-2, with 9 bases lining up with TRBD1. The CDR3 extends over 16 amino acids. Germline V gene lookup returns CDR1 ENHRY and CDR2 SYGVKD. The ends lost 3 bases at V and 5 bases at J; junction bases unmatched: 7.

This clone was seen only a few times. CDR3 sequence (DNA): TGTGCCAGCAGCGCCCTGGGACTAGCGGGGGCAAATGAGCAGTTCTTC. Translated: CASSALGLAGANEQFF. The chain combines TRBV9 with TRBJ2-1; 14 bases are a match to TRBD2. The CDR3 length is 16 residues. Germline lookup yields CDR1 SGDLS and CDR2 YYNGEE. V was pared by 3 bases and J by 7 bases, with 6 bases of the junction left unmatched.

On this clone: A much larger clone differs by one base, so this may be a read error. The chain joins TRBV3-1 to TRBJ2-1, with 10 bases matching TRBD1. Germline V gene lookup returns CDR1 LGHDT and CDR2 YNNKEL (reference sequence). The CDR3 loop spans 15 amino acids. The CDR3 is CASSPDRGIRNERFF. For the CDR3, the DNA is TGTGCCAGCAGCCCGGACAGGGGGATTCGCAATGAGCGGTTCTTC.

This clone has ten or more counts. The rearrangement links TRBV15 to TRBJ1-2, with D unclear. The CDR3 is 14 residues long. Trimming cost V 1 base and J 3 bases, with 9 bases left between them. Germline values: CDR1 LNHNV, CDR2 YYDKDF (reference sequence). CDR3 loop: CATSRALPDYGYTF. The CDR3 nucleotides are TGTGCCACCAGCAGAGCGCTTCCTGACTATGGCTACACCTTC.

At least ten counts were recorded for this clone. V is TRBV5-1 and J is TRBJ2-7; 8 bases are shared with TRBD1. This CDR3 has 14 amino acids. In germline, CDR1 is SGHRS, CDR2 YFSETQ. V was clipped by 4 bases and J by 2 bases; unmatched bases: 5. Written as DNA, the CDR3 is TGCGCCAGCAGCCCAGACAGGGGCCCCTACGAGCAGTACTTC. This sequence encodes CASSPDRGPYEQYF.